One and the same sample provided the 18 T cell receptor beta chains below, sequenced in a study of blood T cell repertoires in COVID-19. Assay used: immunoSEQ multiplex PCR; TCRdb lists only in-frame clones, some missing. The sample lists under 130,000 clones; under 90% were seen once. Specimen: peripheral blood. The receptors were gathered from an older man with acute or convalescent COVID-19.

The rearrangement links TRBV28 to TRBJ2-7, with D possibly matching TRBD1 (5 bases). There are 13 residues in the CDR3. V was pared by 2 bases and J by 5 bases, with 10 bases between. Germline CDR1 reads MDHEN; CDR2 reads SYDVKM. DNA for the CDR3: TGTGCCAGCAGTTTAGACAGCTATAACGAGCAGTACTTC. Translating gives CASSLDSYNEQYF.

Here the CDR3 reads CATSDPQGGGVDTQYF. CDR3 nucleotide sequence: TGTGCCACCAGTGATCCACAGGGTGGCGGAGTAGATACGCAGTATTTT. The V gene is TRBV24-1, the J gene TRBJ2-3; TRBD1 might be the D (6 bases). Trimming cost V 3 bases and J 5 bases, with 17 bases left between them. This CDR3 comprises 16 residues. The germline CDR1 and CDR2 sequences are KGHDR and SFDVKD.

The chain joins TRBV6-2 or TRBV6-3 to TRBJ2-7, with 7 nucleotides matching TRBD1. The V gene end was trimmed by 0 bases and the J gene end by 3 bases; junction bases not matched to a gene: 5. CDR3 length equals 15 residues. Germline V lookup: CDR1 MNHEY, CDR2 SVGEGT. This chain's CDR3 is CASSYSGQDFYEQYF. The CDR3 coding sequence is TGTGCCAGCAGTTACTCCGGACAGGATTTCTACGAGCAGTACTTC.

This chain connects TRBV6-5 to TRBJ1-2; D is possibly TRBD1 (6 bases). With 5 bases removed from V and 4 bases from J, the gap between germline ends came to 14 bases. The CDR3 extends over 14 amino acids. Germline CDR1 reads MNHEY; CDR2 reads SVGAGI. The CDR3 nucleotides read TGTGCCAGCAGTCTTTCCGGGACATTCTATGGCTACACCTTC. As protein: CASSLSGTFYGYTF.

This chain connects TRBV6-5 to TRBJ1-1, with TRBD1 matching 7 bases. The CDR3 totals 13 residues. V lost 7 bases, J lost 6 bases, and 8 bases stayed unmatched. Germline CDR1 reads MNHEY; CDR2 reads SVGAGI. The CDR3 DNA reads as TGTGCCAGCATGATACAGGGGAGAGCTGAAGCTTTCTTT. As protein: CASMIQGRAEAFF.

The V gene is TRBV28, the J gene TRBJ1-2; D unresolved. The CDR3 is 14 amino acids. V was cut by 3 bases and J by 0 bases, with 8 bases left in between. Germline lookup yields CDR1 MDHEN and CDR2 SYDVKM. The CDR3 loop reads CASSLSGTNYGYTF. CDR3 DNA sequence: TGTGCCAGCAGTTTGTCGGGGACTAACTATGGCTACACCTTC.

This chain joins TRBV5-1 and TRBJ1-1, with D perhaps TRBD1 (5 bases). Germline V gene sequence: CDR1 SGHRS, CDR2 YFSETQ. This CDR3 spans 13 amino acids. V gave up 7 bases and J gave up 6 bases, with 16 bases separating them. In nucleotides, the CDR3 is TGCGCCAGCGGGCAGGGATCTTACGCTGAAGCTTTCTTT. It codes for CASGQGSYAEAFF.

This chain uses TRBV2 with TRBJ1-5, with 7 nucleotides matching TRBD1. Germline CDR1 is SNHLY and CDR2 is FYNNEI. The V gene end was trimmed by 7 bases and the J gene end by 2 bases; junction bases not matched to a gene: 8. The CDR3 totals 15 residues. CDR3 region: CASNKQGSGNQPQHF. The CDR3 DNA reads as TGTGCCAGCAATAAACAGGGGTCGGGCAATCAGCCCCAGCATTTT.

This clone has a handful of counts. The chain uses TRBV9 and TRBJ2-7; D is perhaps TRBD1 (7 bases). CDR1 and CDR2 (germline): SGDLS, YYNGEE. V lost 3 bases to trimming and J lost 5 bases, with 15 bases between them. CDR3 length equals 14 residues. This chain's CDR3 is CASSGTGASDEQYF. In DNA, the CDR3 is TGTGCCAGCAGCGGCACAGGGGCTAGCGACGAGCAGTACTTC.

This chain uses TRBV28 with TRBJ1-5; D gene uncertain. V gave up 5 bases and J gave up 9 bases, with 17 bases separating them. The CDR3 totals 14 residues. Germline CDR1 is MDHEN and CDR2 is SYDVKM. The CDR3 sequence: CASSVEGSTGPQHF. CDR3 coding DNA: TGTGCCAGCAGTGTAGAGGGATCAACTGGGCCCCAGCATTTT. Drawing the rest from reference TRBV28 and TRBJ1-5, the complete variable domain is DVKVTQSSRYLVKRTGEKVFLECVQDMDHENMFWYRQDPGLGLRLIYFSYDVKMKEKGDIPEGYSVSREKKERFSLILESASTNQTSMYLCASSVEGSTGPQHFGDGTRLSIL.

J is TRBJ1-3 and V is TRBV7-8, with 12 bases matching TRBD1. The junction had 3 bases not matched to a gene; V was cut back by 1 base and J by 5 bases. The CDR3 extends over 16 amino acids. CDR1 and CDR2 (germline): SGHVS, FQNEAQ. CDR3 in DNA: TGTGCCAGCAGCTTAGGGGGACAGGGGGCCAGAAACACCATATATTTT. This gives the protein CASSLGGQGARNTIYF.

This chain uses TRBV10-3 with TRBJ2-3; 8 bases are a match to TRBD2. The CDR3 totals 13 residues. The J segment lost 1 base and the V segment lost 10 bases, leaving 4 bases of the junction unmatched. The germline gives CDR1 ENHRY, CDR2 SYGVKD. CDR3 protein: CATRGLGTDTQYF. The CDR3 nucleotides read TGTGCCACGCGGGGACTAGGCACAGATACGCAGTATTTT.

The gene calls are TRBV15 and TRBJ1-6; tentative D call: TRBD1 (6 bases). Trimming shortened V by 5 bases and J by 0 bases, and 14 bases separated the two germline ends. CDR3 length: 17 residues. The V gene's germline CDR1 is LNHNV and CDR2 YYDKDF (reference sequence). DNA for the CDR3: TGTGCCACCAGCCAACGGACAGCAAGCTCCTATAATTCACCCCTCCACTTT. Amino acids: CATSQRTASSYNSPLHF.

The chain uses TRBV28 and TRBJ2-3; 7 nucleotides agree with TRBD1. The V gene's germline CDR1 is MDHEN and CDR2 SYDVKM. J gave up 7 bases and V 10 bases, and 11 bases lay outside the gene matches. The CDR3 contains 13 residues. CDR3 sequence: CATRPIQGNTQYF. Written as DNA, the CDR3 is TGTGCCACCCGGCCGATACAGGGGAATACGCAGTATTTT.

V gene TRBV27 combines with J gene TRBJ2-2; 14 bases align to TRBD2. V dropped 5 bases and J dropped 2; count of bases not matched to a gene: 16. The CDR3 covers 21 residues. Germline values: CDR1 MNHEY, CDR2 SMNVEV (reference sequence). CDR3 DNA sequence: TGTGCCAGCAGTCCGTACCCCCCGGGACTAGCGGGAGATCGAAACACCGGGGAGCTGTTTTTT. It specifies CASSPYPPGLAGDRNTGELFF.

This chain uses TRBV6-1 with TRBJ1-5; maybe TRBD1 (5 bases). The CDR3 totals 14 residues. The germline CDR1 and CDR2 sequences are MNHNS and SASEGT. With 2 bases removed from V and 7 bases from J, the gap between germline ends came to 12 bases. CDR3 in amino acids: CASSERWGGQPQHF. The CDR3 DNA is TGTGCCAGCAGTGAACGGTGGGGCGGACAGCCCCAGCATTTT.

CDR3 bases: TGTGCCAGCTCACGCGGGACCCCCGGGACAGGGAACACCGGGGAGCTGTTTTTT. Its protein product is CASSRGTPGTGNTGELFF. The chain has TRBV18 and TRBJ2-2; 8 bases line up with TRBD1. CDR1 KGHSH and CDR2 LQKENI come from the germline V gene. The CDR3 extends over 18 amino acids. Trimming at V came to 4 bases and at J to 1 base, leaving 11 bases not matched to a gene.

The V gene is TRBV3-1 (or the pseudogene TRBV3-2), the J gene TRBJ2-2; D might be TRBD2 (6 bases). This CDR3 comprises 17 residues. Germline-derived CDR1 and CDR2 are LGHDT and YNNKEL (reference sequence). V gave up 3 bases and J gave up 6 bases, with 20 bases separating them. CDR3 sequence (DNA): TGTGCCAGCAGCCACTTAATCGGGAGAGTTGCCCCCGGGGAGCTGTTTTTT. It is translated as CASSHLIGRVAPGELFF.